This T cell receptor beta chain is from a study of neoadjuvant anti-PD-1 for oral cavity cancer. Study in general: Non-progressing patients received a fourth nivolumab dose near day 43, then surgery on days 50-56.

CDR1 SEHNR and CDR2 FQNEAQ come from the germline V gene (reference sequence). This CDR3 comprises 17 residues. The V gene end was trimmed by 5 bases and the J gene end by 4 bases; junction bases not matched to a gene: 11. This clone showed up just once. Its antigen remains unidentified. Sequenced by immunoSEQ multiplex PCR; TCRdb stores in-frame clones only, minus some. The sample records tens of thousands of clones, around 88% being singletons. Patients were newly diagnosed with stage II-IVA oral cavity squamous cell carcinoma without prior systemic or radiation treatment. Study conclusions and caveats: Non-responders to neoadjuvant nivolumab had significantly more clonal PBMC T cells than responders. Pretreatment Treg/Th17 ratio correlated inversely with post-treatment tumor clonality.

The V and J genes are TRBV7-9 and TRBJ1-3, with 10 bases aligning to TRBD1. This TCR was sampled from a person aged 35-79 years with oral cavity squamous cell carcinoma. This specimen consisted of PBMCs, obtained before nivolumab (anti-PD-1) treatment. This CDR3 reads CASSRGNRDRGGNTIYF. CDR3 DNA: TGTGCCAGCAGCCGGGGGAACCGGGACAGGGGAGGAAACACCATATATTTT.